Here is one T cell receptor (beta chain) with its context. The antigen is unknown. The entry originates in a study of lymphopenia after photon versus proton radiotherapy. V lost 5 bases, J lost 0 bases, and 11 bases stayed unmatched. Germline loops: CDR1 SGHTA, CDR2 FQGNSA. The CDR3 is made up of 18 amino acids. Broader study findings: After lymphocyte nadir, photon-treated repertoires showed oligoclonal expansion, especially CD8+ Temra.

Profiled with immunoSEQ multiplex PCR; TCRdb holds only in-frame clones, not every one. Of approximately 160,000 clones listed, less than 90% are singletons. Sequencing was performed on peripheral blood, taken from a patient treated with photon-based radiotherapy. The TCR was taken from a man aged 45-60 years with gastric cancer. The chain employs TRBV7-2 and TRBJ2-3; 10 bases are shared with TRBD2. CDR3 protein: CASSREASGRGSTDTQYF. The CDR3 bases are TGTGCCAGCAGCCGAGAGGCTAGCGGGAGAGGGAGCACAGATACGCAGTATTTT.